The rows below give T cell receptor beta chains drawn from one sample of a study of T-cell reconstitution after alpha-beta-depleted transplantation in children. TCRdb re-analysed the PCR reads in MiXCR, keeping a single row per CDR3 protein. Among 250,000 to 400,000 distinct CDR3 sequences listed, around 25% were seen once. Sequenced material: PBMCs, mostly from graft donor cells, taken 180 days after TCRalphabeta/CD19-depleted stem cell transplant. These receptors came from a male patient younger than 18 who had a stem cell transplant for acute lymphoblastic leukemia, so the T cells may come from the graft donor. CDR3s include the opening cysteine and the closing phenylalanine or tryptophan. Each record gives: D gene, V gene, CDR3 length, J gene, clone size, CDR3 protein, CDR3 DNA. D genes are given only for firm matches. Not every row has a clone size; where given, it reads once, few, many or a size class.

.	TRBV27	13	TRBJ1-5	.	CASSIRGTQPQHF	TGTGCCAGCTCAATTAGAGGGACTCAGCCCCAGCATTTT
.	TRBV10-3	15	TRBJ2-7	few	CAISVAHSFSYEQYF	TGTGCCATCAGCGTCGCCCATTCCTTCTCCTACGAGCAGTACTTC
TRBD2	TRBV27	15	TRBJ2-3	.	CASSLVGGPTDTQYF	TGTGCCAGCAGTTTAGTGGGAGGGCCGACAGATACGCAGTATTTT
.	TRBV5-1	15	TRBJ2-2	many	CASRWTYANTGELFF	TGCGCCAGCAGGTGGACGTACGCGAACACCGGGGAGCTGTTTTTT
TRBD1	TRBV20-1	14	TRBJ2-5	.	CSVTTGYIGETQYF	TGCAGTGTTACGACAGGGTATATTGGAGAGACCCAGTACTTC
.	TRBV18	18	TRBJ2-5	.	CASSPPQGRKGTQETQYF	TGTGCCAGCTCACCGCCCCAGGGACGGAAAGGAACTCAAGAGACCCAGTACTTC
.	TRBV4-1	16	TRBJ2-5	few	CASSQERAGLQETQYF	TGCGCCAGCAGCCAAGAAAGGGCGGGTCTCCAAGAGACCCAGTACTTC
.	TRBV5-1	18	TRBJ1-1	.	CASSLALGSPWMNTEAFF	TGCGCCAGCAGCTTGGCTTTGGGGTCTCCATGGATGAACACTGAAGCTTTCTTT
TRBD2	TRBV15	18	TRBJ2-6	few	CATSTLAGGTSGANVLTF	TGTGCCACCAGCACTTTAGCGGGAGGAACCTCTGGGGCCAACGTCCTGACTTTC
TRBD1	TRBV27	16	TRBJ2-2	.	CASSFDRGWDTGELFF	TGTGCCAGCAGTTTTGACAGGGGTTGGGACACCGGGGAGCTGTTTTTT
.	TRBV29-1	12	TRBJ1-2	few	CSALGTPYGYTF	TGCAGCGCGCTTGGGACACCTTATGGCTACACCTTC
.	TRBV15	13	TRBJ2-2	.	CATSRVGTGELFF	TGTGCCACCAGCCGAGTCGGGACCGGGGAGCTGTTTTTT
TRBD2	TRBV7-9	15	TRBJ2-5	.	CASSFPGTRGETQYF	TGTGCCAGCAGCTTCCCGGGGACTAGGGGAGAGACCCAGTACTTC
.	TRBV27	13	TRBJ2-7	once	CASSLSPVYEQYF	TGTGCCAGCAGTTTATCACCCGTCTACGAGCAGTACTTC
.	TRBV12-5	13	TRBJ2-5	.	CASGLGPPETQYF	TGTGCTAGTGGTTTGGGTCCCCCTGAGACCCAGTACTTC
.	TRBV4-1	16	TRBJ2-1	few	CASSQMTGFSYNEQFF	TGCGCCAGCAGCCAAATGACAGGCTTCTCCTACAATGAGCAGTTCTTC
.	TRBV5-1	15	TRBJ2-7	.	CASSLVGVSSYEQYF	TGCGCCAGCAGCCTAGTCGGCGTCTCCTCCTACGAGCAGTACTTC
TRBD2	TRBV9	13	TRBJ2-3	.	CASSALAGATQYF	TGTGCCAGCAGCGCCCTAGCGGGAGCTACGCAGTATTTT
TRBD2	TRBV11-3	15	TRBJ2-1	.	CASSFLREGRNEQFF	TGTGCCAGCAGCTTTTTACGGGAGGGCCGCAATGAGCAGTTCTTC
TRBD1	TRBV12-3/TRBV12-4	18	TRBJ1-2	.	CASSSLPSTGRMHYGYTF	TGTGCCAGCAGTTCACTCCCCTCGACAGGGAGGATGCACTATGGCTACACCTTC
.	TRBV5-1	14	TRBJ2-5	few	CASERGSGQETQYF	TGCGCCAGCGAGAGGGGATCGGGGCAAGAGACCCAGTACTTC
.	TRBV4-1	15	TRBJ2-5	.	CASSQPGLYQETQYF	TGCGCCAGCAGCCAACCGGGACTCTACCAAGAGACCCAGTACTTC
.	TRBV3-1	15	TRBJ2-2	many	CASSQNGVNTGELFF	TGTGCCAGCAGCCAGAACGGAGTGAACACCGGGGAGCTGTTTTTT
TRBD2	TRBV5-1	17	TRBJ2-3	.	CASSLSRLAGNTDTQYF	TGCGCCAGCAGCTTGTCTCGACTAGCGGGAAACACAGATACGCAGTATTTT
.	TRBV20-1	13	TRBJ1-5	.	CSARTVLNQPQHF	TGCAGTGCTAGGACGGTTCTGAATCAGCCCCAGCATTTT
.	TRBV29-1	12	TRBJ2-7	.	CSVIGAAYEQYF	TGCAGCGTCATCGGGGCCGCCTACGAGCAGTACTTC
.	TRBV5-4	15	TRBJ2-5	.	CASSVSGVWMETQYF	TGTGCCAGCAGCGTCTCAGGGGTATGGATGGAGACCCAGTACTTC
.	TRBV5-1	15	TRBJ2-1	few	CASSLVWAGNNEQFF	TGCGCCAGCAGCTTGGTTTGGGCAGGAAACAATGAGCAGTTCTTC
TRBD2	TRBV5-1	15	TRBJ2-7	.	CASSPTSGRGGEQYF	TGCGCCAGCAGCCCTACTAGCGGGAGAGGTGGCGAGCAGTACTTC
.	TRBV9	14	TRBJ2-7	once	CASSPPRGGAEQYF	TGTGCCAGCAGCCCACCGAGGGGGGGTGCCGAGCAGTACTTC
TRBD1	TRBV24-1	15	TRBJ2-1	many	CATSDPGTGMNEQFF	TGTGCCACCAGTGACCCCGGGACAGGGATGAATGAGCAGTTCTTC
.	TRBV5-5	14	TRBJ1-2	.	CASSFPQVAYGYTF	TGTGCCAGCAGCTTTCCGCAGGTGGCCTATGGCTACACCTTC
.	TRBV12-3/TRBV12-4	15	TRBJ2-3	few	CASSLGGLGTDTQYF	TGTGCCAGCAGTTTAGGCGGGTTGGGCACAGATACGCAGTATTTT
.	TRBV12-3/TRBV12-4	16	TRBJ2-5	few	CASSQYAAKGSGTQYF	TGTGCCAGCAGTCAATATGCGGCTAAGGGGTCCGGGACCCAGTACTTC
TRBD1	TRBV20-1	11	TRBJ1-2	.	CSARRQGKSTF	TGCAGTGCTAGGAGACAGGGAAAGAGCACCTTC
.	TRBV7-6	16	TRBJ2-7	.	CASSLGRAGRTYEQYF	.
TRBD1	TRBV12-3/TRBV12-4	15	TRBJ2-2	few	CASSTGQARTGELFF	TGTGCCAGCAGTACGGGACAGGCCAGAACCGGGGAGCTGTTTTTT
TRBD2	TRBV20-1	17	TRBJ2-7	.	CSARDFKWRESPYEQYF	TGCAGTGCTAGAGATTTTAAATGGCGGGAGAGCCCCTACGAGCAGTACTTC
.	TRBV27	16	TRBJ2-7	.	CASSLDLRGAWNEQYF	TGTGCCAGCAGTCTTGACCTCCGGGGGGCTTGGAACGAGCAGTACTTC
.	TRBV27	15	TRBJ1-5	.	CASSARVGSNQPQHF	TGTGCCAGCAGCGCCAGGGTGGGTAGCAATCAGCCCCAGCATTTT
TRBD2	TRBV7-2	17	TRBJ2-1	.	CASSLNFGLAGVNEQFF	TGTGCCAGCAGCTTAAATTTCGGGCTAGCGGGAGTCAATGAGCAGTTCTTC
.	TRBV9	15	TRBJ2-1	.	CASSVTSTRGNEQFF	TGTGCCAGCAGCGTCACCTCTACCCGAGGGAATGAGCAGTTCTTC
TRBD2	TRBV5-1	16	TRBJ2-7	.	CASSSGLAGGIYEQYF	TGCGCCAGCAGCTCGGGACTAGCGGGAGGGATCTACGAGCAGTACTTC
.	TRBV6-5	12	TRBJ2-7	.	CASSYGRNEQYF	TGTGCCAGCAGTTACGGACGAAACGAGCAGTACTTC
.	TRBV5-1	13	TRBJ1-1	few	CASSLNWNTEAFF	TGCGCCAGCAGCTTAAACTGGAACACTGAAGCTTTCTTT
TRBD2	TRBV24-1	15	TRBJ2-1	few	CATSKSGGSYNEQFF	TGTGCCACCAGTAAGAGCGGGGGCTCCTACAATGAGCAGTTCTTC
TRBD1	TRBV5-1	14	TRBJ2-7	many	CASRSDRQFYEQYF	TGCGCCAGCAGATCGGACAGGCAATTCTACGAGCAGTACTTC
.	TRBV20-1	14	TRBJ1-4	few	CSARLLVGNEKLFF	TGCAGTGCTAGGTTACTAGTAGGGAATGAAAAACTGTTTTTT
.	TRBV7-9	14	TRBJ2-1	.	CASSLADYRNEQFF	TGTGCCAGCAGCTTAGCAGACTACCGCAATGAGCAGTTCTTC
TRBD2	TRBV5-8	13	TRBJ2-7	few	CASSPRGGYEQYF	TGTGCCAGCAGCCCTCGGGGGGGTTACGAGCAGTACTTC
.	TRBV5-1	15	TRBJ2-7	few	CASSVYRRGTYEQYF	TGCGCCAGCAGCGTTTACAGGCGGGGTACCTACGAGCAGTACTTC
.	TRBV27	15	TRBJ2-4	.	CASSLRGTAKNIQYF	TGTGCCAGCAGTTTAAGGGGTACGGCCAAAAACATTCAGTACTTC